This entry features one TCR beta chain sequence. Its antigen remains unknown. PCR used 60 Vbeta primers and 13 Jbeta primers. The method was immunoSEQ multiplex PCR; TCRdb's version includes in-frame clones alone and lacks a portion of them. The sample holds fewer than 75,000 clones, 65% to 90% seen once. The data originate from a study of cytomegalovirus exposure and HLA in healthy donors. As for the study in general: In a previous analysis, 110 million or so unique TCR beta sequences were found from approximately 180 million T cells. Study-wide results and limits: Altogether, some 160 TCR beta chains were recorded as cytomegalovirus-associated.

Healthy bone marrow donors supplied every sample. The receptor comes from a man aged 30-40 years in good health and CMV-seronegative. The sample was PBMCs.

The CDR3 loop is CASSRTGIGEQYF. The CDR3 region has the DNA TGTGCCAGCAGTAGAACAGGGATAGGCGAGCAGTACTTC. This rearrangement joins TRBV6-5 to TRBJ2-7; D might be TRBD1 (6 bases). There are 13 residues in the CDR3. Between the trimmed V and J ends, which lost 5 bases and 6 bases, there was a span of 14 bases. Per germline, CDR1 MNHEY and CDR2 SVGAGI.